The rows below give T cell receptor beta chains drawn from one sample of a study of blood T cell repertoires in COVID-19. Sequenced by immunoSEQ multiplex PCR; TCRdb stores in-frame clones only, minus some. Here the sample spans about 120,000 clones, around 87% being singletons. The specimen was peripheral blood. The receptors shown here come from a man between 65 and 85 years old with active or convalescent COVID-19. CDR3s include the opening cysteine and the closing phenylalanine or tryptophan. D genes are given only for firm matches. Clone size is stated in some rows and not others, as once, few, many or a class when expanded.

d_call: -
v_call: TRBV5-1
clone_size: -
j_call: TRBJ2-1
cdr3_nt: TGCGCCAGCAGCTTGGGGACTACCTACAATGAGCAGTTCTTC
cdr3_aa: CASSLGTTYNEQFF

d_call: TRBD2
v_call: TRBV25-1
clone_size: -
j_call: TRBJ2-3
cdr3_nt: TGTGCCAGCAGTGTAGCGGGACCACCCACAGATACGCAGTATTTT
cdr3_aa: CASSVAGPPTDTQYF

d_call: -
v_call: TRBV30
clone_size: -
j_call: TRBJ2-1
cdr3_nt: TGTGCCTGGGAAGCGTATGGCTCCTACAATGAGCAGTTCTTC
cdr3_aa: CAWEAYGSYNEQFF

d_call: -
v_call: TRBV7-2
clone_size: -
j_call: TRBJ1-1
cdr3_nt: TGTGCCAGCAGCTTTTACAGATTGAACACTGAAGCTTTCTTT
cdr3_aa: CASSFYRLNTEAFF

d_call: TRBD2
v_call: TRBV4-2
clone_size: -
j_call: TRBJ2-1
cdr3_nt: TGTGCCAGCAGTGCTACTAGCGAGAGGAATGAGCAGTTCTTC
cdr3_aa: CASSATSERNEQFF

d_call: -
v_call: TRBV9
clone_size: -
j_call: TRBJ2-1
cdr3_nt: TGTGCCAGCAGCGCTTACGGGAGCTCCTACAATGAGCAGTTCTTC
cdr3_aa: CASSAYGSSYNEQFF

d_call: TRBD1
v_call: TRBV19
clone_size: -
j_call: TRBJ1-2
cdr3_nt: TGTGCCAGTACGCCGGACAGGGGGCAATCTGGCTACACCTTC
cdr3_aa: CASTPDRGQSGYTF

d_call: -
v_call: TRBV6-5
clone_size: -
j_call: TRBJ2-7
cdr3_nt: TGTGCCAGCTTCGAATCGGTGTACGAGCAGTACTTC
cdr3_aa: CASFESVYEQYF

d_call: TRBD2
v_call: TRBV20-1
clone_size: -
j_call: TRBJ2-7
cdr3_nt: TGCAGTGCTAGTTGGACTAGCGGGAGGAACGAGCAGTACTTC
cdr3_aa: CSASWTSGRNEQYF

d_call: TRBD1
v_call: TRBV11-2
clone_size: -
j_call: TRBJ1-4
cdr3_nt: TGTGCCAGCAGCTTAGGGGACAGGGACCAGGAAAAACTGTTTTTT
cdr3_aa: CASSLGDRDQEKLFF

d_call: TRBD1
v_call: TRBV28
clone_size: -
j_call: TRBJ2-7
cdr3_nt: TGTGCCAGCAGTTTATTCGGGTTGGGGACGGACAGGCCCTACGAGCAGTACTTC
cdr3_aa: CASSLFGLGTDRPYEQYF

d_call: TRBD1
v_call: TRBV27
clone_size: -
j_call: TRBJ1-2
cdr3_nt: TGTGCCAGCAGTTCAGGGACAGGGGGCTTTAATGGCTACACCTTC
cdr3_aa: CASSSGTGGFNGYTF

d_call: TRBD1
v_call: TRBV19
clone_size: -
j_call: TRBJ2-2
cdr3_nt: TGTGCCAGTAACTCCCGACAGGGTAACACCGGGGAGCTGTTTTTT
cdr3_aa: CASNSRQGNTGELFF

d_call: -
v_call: TRBV19
clone_size: -
j_call: TRBJ1-5
cdr3_nt: TGTGCCAGTAGTAAGATACAGAGTAAACGCAATCAGCCCCAGCATTTT
cdr3_aa: CASSKIQSKRNQPQHF

d_call: TRBD1
v_call: TRBV28
clone_size: -
j_call: TRBJ2-3
cdr3_nt: TGTGCCAGCACCGCAGGGGGAAAGGTAGATACGCAGTATTTT
cdr3_aa: CASTAGGKVDTQYF

d_call: -
v_call: TRBV9
clone_size: -
j_call: TRBJ2-7
cdr3_nt: TGTGCCAGCAGCGTAGAGTCAGGGAAGGTAGGGGAGCAGTACTTC
cdr3_aa: CASSVESGKVGEQYF

d_call: TRBD1
v_call: TRBV19
clone_size: -
j_call: TRBJ2-3
cdr3_nt: TGTGCCAGCAGGTTGATCGGGGGGGACAGGGGGTCAGATACGCAGTATTTT
cdr3_aa: CASRLIGGDRGSDTQYF

d_call: -
v_call: TRBV7-9
clone_size: -
j_call: TRBJ2-3
cdr3_nt: TGTGCCAGCAGTCAGAGGGCTTCTAGCACAGATACGCAGTATTTT
cdr3_aa: CASSQRASSTDTQYF

d_call: -
v_call: TRBV2
clone_size: -
j_call: TRBJ2-7
cdr3_nt: TGTGCCAGCAACGAGCCCCGGGACAACGAGCAGTACTTC
cdr3_aa: CASNEPRDNEQYF

d_call: -
v_call: TRBV28
clone_size: once
j_call: TRBJ1-4
cdr3_nt: TGTGCCAGCAGTTTCCCCCCGGGGGAAGAAAAACTGTTTTTT
cdr3_aa: CASSFPPGEEKLFF